This T cell receptor beta chain originates from a study of blood T cell repertoires in COVID-19. Whole-study context: Acute-phase and convalescent COVID-19 samples originated in the United States, Italy and Spain.

Data came from immunoSEQ multiplex PCR; TCRdb stores just in-frame clones and leaves some out. The sample has about 100,000 clones, approximately 93% seen once; the top ten hold about 1.9%. This TCR came from a man aged 50-59 years with active COVID-19. What was sequenced was peripheral blood.

The CDR3, as DNA: TGTGCCAGTAGTATGGGACAGGGATCGGGGGGCTACACCTTC. It codes for CASSMGQGSGGYTF. V gene TRBV19 combines with J gene TRBJ1-2; 9 nucleotides align to TRBD1. J was trimmed by 8 bases and V by 3 bases; bases with no gene match: 7. There are 14 residues in the CDR3. CDR1 and CDR2 (germline): LNHDA, SQIVND (reference sequence).